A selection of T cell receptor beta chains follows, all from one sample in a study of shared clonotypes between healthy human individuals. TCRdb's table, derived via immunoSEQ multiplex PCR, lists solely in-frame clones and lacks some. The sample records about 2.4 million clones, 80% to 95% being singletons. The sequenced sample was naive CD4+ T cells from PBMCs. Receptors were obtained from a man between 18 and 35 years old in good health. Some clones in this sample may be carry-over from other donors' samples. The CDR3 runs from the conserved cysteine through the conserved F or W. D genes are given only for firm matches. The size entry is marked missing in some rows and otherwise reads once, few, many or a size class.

CDR3: CASSLAGDTEAFF
DNA: TGTGCCAGCAGCTTAGCTGGGGACACTGAAGCTTTCTTT
J: TRBJ1-1
size: .
D: .
V: TRBV7-3

CDR3: CATSREPRTDQETQYF
DNA: TGTGCCACCAGCAGAGAACCCCGGACAGATCAAGAGACCCAGTACTTC
J: TRBJ2-5
size: .
D: .
V: TRBV15

CDR3: CASSSGQGQETQYF
DNA: TGCGCCAGCAGCAGCGGACAGGGTCAGGAGACCCAGTACTTC
J: TRBJ2-5
size: .
D: TRBD1
V: TRBV5-1

CDR3: CASSRDATYEQYF
DNA: TGTGCCAGCTCACGGGACGCGACCTACGAGCAGTACTTC
J: TRBJ2-7
size: .
D: .
V: TRBV18

CDR3: CASNSDTGGSETQYF
DNA: TGTGCCAGCAACTCCGATACCGGGGGGAGTGAGACCCAGTACTTC
J: TRBJ2-5
size: once
D: TRBD2
V: TRBV28

CDR3: CASTLGVGDGYGYTF
DNA: TGCGCCAGCACCCTTGGGGTGGGGGACGGCTATGGCTACACCTTC
J: TRBJ1-2
size: .
D: .
V: TRBV5-1

CDR3: CASSPRPTFRGTDTQYF
DNA: TGTGCCAGCAGTCCCCGACCGACCTTCAGGGGCACAGATACGCAGTATTTT
J: TRBJ2-3
size: .
D: .
V: TRBV27

CDR3: CASSDLPGNPAYQPQHF
DNA: TGTGCCAGCAGTGACCTCCCGGGGAATCCCGCTTATCAGCCCCAGCATTTT
J: TRBJ1-5
size: .
D: .
V: TRBV6-1

CDR3: CASSLEGGTGEQYF
DNA: TGTGCCAGCAGTTTGGAGGGGGGGACGGGCGAGCAGTACTTC
J: TRBJ2-7
size: once
D: .
V: TRBV7-2

CDR3: CASSRRAHYGYTF
DNA: TGTGCCAGCAGCCGCCGGGCCCACTATGGCTACACCTTC
J: TRBJ1-2
size: .
D: .
V: TRBV6-1

CDR3: CASSLDLGFYGYTF
DNA: TGTGCCAGCAGCTTAGATCTGGGATTCTATGGCTACACCTTC
J: TRBJ1-2
size: .
D: .
V: TRBV7-2

CDR3: CASSPGQGVFQPQHF
DNA: TGTGCCAGCTCTCCTGGACAGGGGGTTTTTCAGCCCCAGCATTTT
J: TRBJ1-5
size: .
D: TRBD1
V: TRBV18

CDR3: CASSYSTSPGDNEQFF
DNA: TGTGCCAGCAGTTACTCGACATCCCCTGGAGACAATGAGCAGTTCTTC
J: TRBJ2-1
size: .
D: .
V: TRBV6-6

CDR3: CSVEGKLAKNIQYF
DNA: TGCAGCGTTGAAGGCAAATTAGCCAAAAACATTCAGTACTTC
J: TRBJ2-4
size: once
D: .
V: TRBV29-1

CDR3: CASSQDARDRVRNEQYF
DNA: TGCGCCAGCAGCCAAGATGCACGGGACAGGGTTCGAAACGAGCAGTACTTC
J: TRBJ2-7
size: .
D: TRBD1
V: TRBV4-1

CDR3: CASSYTAGGGTGELFF
DNA: TGTGCCAGCAGTTACACCGCGGGAGGTGGCACCGGGGAGCTGTTTTTT
J: TRBJ2-2
size: .
D: TRBD2
V: TRBV6-5

CDR3: CASSLAASGFLDTQYF
DNA: TGTGCCAGCAGCTTAGCGGCTAGCGGGTTTCTAGATACGCAGTATTTT
J: TRBJ2-3
size: .
D: TRBD2
V: TRBV7-2

CDR3: CAWTAQGAYEQYF
DNA: TGTGCCTGGACCGCGCAGGGCGCCTACGAGCAGTACTTC
J: TRBJ2-7
size: .
D: .
V: TRBV30

CDR3: CASSLTVLKGTQYF
DNA: TGCGCCAGCAGCTTGACGGTGTTAAAGGGTACGCAGTATTTT
J: TRBJ2-3
size: .
D: .
V: TRBV5-1

CDR3: CASSEGPGAWNSPLHF
DNA: TGTGCCAGCAGTGAAGGTCCCGGGGCGTGGAATTCACCCCTCCACTTT
J: TRBJ1-6
size: .
D: .
V: TRBV25-1